Listed below are T cell receptor beta chains from one sample, sequenced in a study of T-cell reconstitution after alpha-beta-depleted transplantation in children. A single record per CDR3 protein comes from TCRdb applying MiXCR to the PCR reads. Of around 70,000 distinct CDR3 sequences listed, 9.5% to 13% are singletons. The sample consisted of PBMCs, taken before TCRalphabeta/CD19-depleted stem cell transplant. The receptors were gathered from a boy aged 10-17 years with acute myeloid leukemia, due to receive a stem cell transplant. Each CDR3 is given with its conserved first and last residue. The D gene is left open where the match is weak. A clone size is listed for some rows: how often the clone was seen (once, few, many), or a class if it is expanded.

CASSSGTGAGKLFF	TGTGCCAGCAGCTCCGGGACAGGGGCCGGAAAACTGTTTTTT	many	TRBD1	TRBJ1-4	TRBV7-3
CASSRNNEQFF	TGTGCCAGCTCAAGAAACAATGAGCAGTTCTTC	many	.	TRBJ2-1	TRBV18
CASSSGLAGVSGDEQFF	TGCGCCAGCAGCTCAGGACTAGCGGGGGTTTCGGGGGATGAGCAGTTCTTC	.	TRBD2	TRBJ2-1	TRBV5-1
CSASGQGDLTEAFF	TGCAGTGCTAGTGGACAGGGAGATCTCACTGAAGCTTTCTTT	.	TRBD1	TRBJ1-1	TRBV20-1
CASSSALSGSLYNEQFF	TGTGCCAGCAGCTCGGCCCTTAGCGGGAGTCTGTATAATGAGCAGTTCTTC	many	TRBD2	TRBJ2-1	TRBV5-6
CASSMIGSNNSPLHF	TGTGCCAGTAGTATGATCGGAAGTAATAATTCACCCCTCCACTTT	many	.	TRBJ1-6	TRBV19
CASSLSGAQGRYTEAFF	TGTGCCAGCAGCTTATCAGGGGCACAGGGGCGATACACTGAAGCTTTCTTT	.	TRBD1	TRBJ1-1	TRBV7-9
CASSLKGTSGGQETQYF	TGTGCCAGCAGTCTCAAAGGGACTAGCGGGGGCCAAGAGACCCAGTACTTC	many	TRBD2	TRBJ2-5	TRBV12-3/TRBV12-4
CSARETGGGQPQHF	TGCAGTGCTAGGGAGACAGGGGGTGGGCAGCCCCAGCATTTT	many	TRBD1	TRBJ1-5	TRBV20-1
CASSQGQGTYSNQPQHF	TGCGCCAGCAGCCAAGGACAGGGGACATATAGCAATCAGCCCCAGCATTTT	many	TRBD1	TRBJ1-5	TRBV4-1
CASSRRQNEAFF	TGTGCCAGCAGTCGCAGGCAAAATGAAGCTTTCTTT	many	.	TRBJ1-1	TRBV7-2
CSARGLRDIERNTEAFF	TGCAGTGCTAGAGGGCTCAGGGACATAGAGCGGAACACTGAAGCTTTCTTT	.	.	TRBJ1-1	TRBV20-1
CSATGLAGGPYEQYF	TGCAGTGCAACGGGACTAGCGGGAGGGCCCTACGAGCAGTACTTC	many	TRBD2	TRBJ2-7	TRBV20-1
CSVEDLQGNTIYF	TGCAGCGTTGAAGACTTACAGGGAAACACCATATATTTT	many	.	TRBJ1-3	TRBV29-1
CASSLDGFSTIGQFF	TGTGCTAGCAGCTTGGACGGCTTCTCTACAATCGGGCAGTTCTTC	many	.	TRBJ2-1	TRBV7-7
CASSQPPGQCTDTQYF	TGCGCTAGCAGTCAGCCGCCGGGACAGTGCACAGATACGCAGTATTTT	few	TRBD1	TRBJ2-3	TRBV23-1
CASSLARASGQETQYF	TGCGCCAGCAGCTTGGCAAGGGCGTCGGGCCAAGAGACCCAGTACTTC	many	.	TRBJ2-5	TRBV5-1